The rows below give T cell receptor beta chains drawn from one sample of a study of T cells and copy number aberrations in small-cell lung cancer. Using immunoSEQ multiplex PCR, the repertoire was profiled, and TCRdb retains in-frame clones only, with some absent. The sample includes more than 9,500 clones, over 75% seen only once; the top ten take 30% to 35%. Sequences were obtained from normal tissue next to the tumor. These receptor sequences come from a man aged 55-75 years with small cell lung cancer. Both conserved end residues are part of each CDR3.

v_gene | len | CDR3aa
TRBV7-8 | 16 | CASSAYPGLANLEQFF
TRBV19 | 14 | CASQPGQRHQPQHF
TRBV12-1 | 17 | CASSDTSWITVDETQYF
TRBV9 | 16 | CASSVGGQGIHNEQFF
TRBV21-1 | 18 | CASSKNRIGDRRGQPQHF
TRBV10-3 | 14 | CAITGLAGTGELFF
TRBV5-1 | 14 | CASNPGGPSYEQYF
TRBV4-2 | 16 | CASSQASGGGGETQYF
TRBV5-6 | 18 | CASSRSWASGTSYNEQFF
TRBV9 | 15 | CASSTSGSSYNEQFF